A single sample is the source of the 15 T cell receptor beta chains below, sequenced in a study of T-cell reconstitution after alpha-beta-depleted transplantation in children. Library preparation (for TCRbeta) was performed with unique molecular identifiers. TCRdb passed the PCR reads through MiXCR, listing each CDR3 protein once. Seen here are about 270,000 distinct CDR3 sequences, over 8% observed once, and the top ten hold roughly 9.1%. The sequencing here drew on PBMCs from the stem cell graft donor, taken from the stem cell graft. These TCRs come from a human donor who donated a stem cell graft to a child with SCID.

This clonotype appeared a few times. The V call is TRBV12-3 or TRBV12-4, the J call TRBJ1-1, with D unclear. Trimming removed 5 bases from V and 5 bases from J, with 15 bases in between. The CDR3 contains 14 residues. The DNA for the CDR3 is TGTGCCAGCAGTACCGGGGTTGAAGGAACTGAAGCTTTCTTT. This translates into CASSTGVEGTEAFF.

Points on this clonotype: A much larger clone lies a single base off, so this may be a read error. J is TRBJ2-1 and V is TRBV11-2; 8 positions match TRBD2. CDR3 length: 15 residues. Per germline, CDR1 SGHAT and CDR2 FQNNGV. The V segment lost 5 bases and the J segment 9 bases; nucleotides outside the gene matches: 12. The CDR3 sequence is CASSRRAGGEGEQFF. DNA of the CDR3: TGTGCCAGCAGCCGTCGCGCGGGGGGAGAGGGTGAGCAGTTCTTC.

The V and J genes are TRBV24-1 and TRBJ2-2; TRBD2 matches at 9 bases. The germline gives CDR1 KGHDR, CDR2 SFDVKD. With 9 bases clipped from V and 3 bases from J, the junction kept 4 bases outside the gene matches. The CDR3 loop spans 14 amino acids. The CDR3 loop is CATARGGDTGELFF. As DNA, the CDR3 is TGTGCCACCGCGCGGGGGGGGGACACCGGGGAGCTGTTTTTT.

The chain links TRBV21-1 to TRBJ2-7; the table gives TRBD2 as D, unverified against the DNA. TRBV21-1 is assigned pseudogene status. The CDR3 covers 16 residues. For the CDR3, the DNA is TGTGCCAGCAGCGGAATTAGTCCAAAAGCGGTCTACGAGCAGTACTTC. It codes for CASSGISPKAVYEQYF.

V usage is TRBV3-1 and J usage is TRBJ2-1; D might be TRBD1 (5 bases). The CDR3 has 15 residues. Trimming removed 4 bases from V and 2 bases from J, with 12 bases in between. Germline CDR1 LGHDT, CDR2 YNNKEL (reference sequence). CDR3 nucleotides: TGTGCCAGCAGCCCGTCGACAGTAACCTACAATGAGCAGTTCTTC. Translation gives CASSPSTVTYNEQFF.

As regards this clonotype: At one of its ends the junction is not consistent with the germline gene, which may arise from a read error. This chain uses TRBV12-3 or TRBV12-4 with TRBJ1-2, with TRBD1 identical over 8 bases. This CDR3 contains 15 residues. CDR3 loop: CASSELGGAGGPPAF. The CDR3 bases are TGTGCCAGCAGCGAACTCGGGGGAGCAGGGGGCCCACCCGCCTTC.

This clonotype was seen many times. V and J are TRBV5-5 and TRBJ2-7, with 10 bases identical to TRBD1. The CDR3 has 16 amino acids. Losses at the gene ends were 3 bases for V and 1 base for J; bases not matched to a gene: 7. CDR1 SGHKS and CDR2 YYEKEE come from the germline V gene (reference sequence). The CDR3 nucleotides read TGTGCCAGCAGCTGGTCCGGGACAGGGGTTTCCTACGAGCAGTACTTC. Amino acids: CASSWSGTGVSYEQYF.

This clonotype was picked up a small number of times. The chain links TRBV10-3 to TRBJ2-5, with D maybe TRBD2 (5 bases). CDR3 size: 13 residues. The germline CDR1 and CDR2 sequences are ENHRY and SYGVKD. Deletions cut 9 bases from V and 5 bases from J, with 16 bases between. The chain's CDR3 is CAIRDYDRETQYF. Here the CDR3 DNA reads TGTGCCATACGGGATTACGATCGGGAGACCCAGTACTTC.

This clonotype was recorded many times. This chain connects TRBV7-9 to TRBJ1-1; possible D gene TRBD1, 5 bases. Germline loops: CDR1 SEHNR, CDR2 FQNEAQ (reference sequence). The CDR3 loop spans 11 amino acids. V lost 1 base to trimming and J lost 9 bases, with 6 bases between them. This CDR3 is CASSLEGQAFF. In DNA form, the CDR3 reads TGTGCCAGCAGCTTAGAGGGACAAGCTTTCTTT.

The CDR3 DNA reads TGTGCCAGCAGGTCCGGGAATAGCAATGAGCAGTTCTTC. Protein: CASRSGNSNEQFF. The V and J genes are TRBV27 and TRBJ2-1; tentatively, D is TRBD2 (5 bases). The CDR3 is 13 residues long. Germline V gene sequence: CDR1 MNHEY, CDR2 SMNVEV (reference sequence). Deletions cut 6 bases from V and 6 bases from J, with 12 bases between.

This chain connects TRBV14 to TRBJ1-2; D is unresolved. V was trimmed by 0 bases and J by 8 bases, leaving 16 bases between them. Germline-derived CDR1 and CDR2 are SGHDN and FVKESK. The length of the CDR3 is 15 residues. The CDR3 protein is CASSQDLGSQEGYTF. In DNA, the CDR3 is TGTGCCAGCAGCCAAGATCTCGGATCCCAAGAGGGCTACACCTTC.

This clonotype was observed at least ten times. The rearrangement uses TRBV5-1 and TRBJ2-3, with D tentatively TRBD1 or TRBD2 (5 bases each). Trimming left V 0 bases short and J 0 bases short, with 8 bases between. Germline loops: CDR1 SGHRS, CDR2 YFSETQ. The CDR3 contains 15 residues. CDR3 DNA: TGCGCCAGCAGCTTGGACGGGGCCAGCACAGATACGCAGTATTTT. It encodes CASSLDGASTDTQYF.

This clonotype was counted ten times or more. The rearrangement uses TRBV12-3 or TRBV12-4 and TRBJ1-5; no firm D call. The CDR3 length is 15 residues. The germline V and J ends were trimmed by 2 bases and 2 bases, with 10 bases remaining between them. CDR3: CASSLWGSGNQPQHF. CDR3 bases: TGTGCCAGCAGTTTATGGGGATCTGGCAATCAGCCCCAGCATTTT.

This chain joins TRBV20-1 and TRBJ1-6, with a weak D call TRBD1 (5 bases). The germline V and J ends were trimmed by 1 base and 8 bases, with 15 bases remaining between them. CDR1 and CDR2 (germline): DFQATT, SNEGSKA (reference sequence). The CDR3 length is 15 residues. The CDR3 sequence is CSARGSGIRYSPLHF. Written as DNA, the CDR3 is TGCAGTGCTAGAGGCTCAGGGATCCGATATTCACCCCTCCACTTT.

The chain couples TRBV6-1 to TRBJ1-4; no firm D call. Trimming pared 3 bases from V and 6 bases from J, leaving 14 bases between. CDR3 length equals 15 residues. CDR1 and CDR2 (germline): MNHNS, SASEGT. CDR3 protein: CASSDASRAYEKLFF. The CDR3 DNA follows: TGTGCCAGCAGTGACGCATCTCGGGCTTATGAAAAACTGTTTTTT.